This T cell receptor (beta chain) was retrieved from a study of beta chain features in type 1 diabetes (dated by TCRdb to the late 2010s). Background for the entire study: Mean age, gender distribution, total cell number and subset yield were not different between patients and healthy donors. Across all samples, about 110 million sorted cells were examined, and cell number per subset correlated strongly with RNA yield. The study compared the TCRB repertoires of sorted circulating CD4+ T cell subsets in recently diagnosed type 1 diabetes patients with those in matched healthy donors. Naive and central memory subsets were obtained from all 28 donors, but regulatory and stem cell-like memory subsets were isolated from only 8 patients and roughly eight healthy donors. General study outcomes and caveats: Naive, central memory and regulatory TCRB repertoires appeared to be more similar among patients than among healthy donors. Patients with type 1 diabetes made fewer insertions and deleted more nucleotides at VDJ recombination sites, implying thymic rearrangement abnormalities. PCR may preferentially amplify shorter templates, but because patient and control samples were amplified and corrected together, any resulting skew would affect both groups equally. Because the HLA sub-analyses included only small numbers of individuals, any influence of HLA type on TCRB rearrangement was left unresolved. Because cDNA rather than genomic DNA was sequenced, highly expressing activated cells could have been over-represented, although no difference in activation and CD3 levels was found between groups. A moderate but significant shortening of TCRB CDR3 length was observed in type 1 diabetes patients in all four CD4+ subsets.

The entire amount of isolated RNA was reverse transcribed using the High Capacity cDNA Reverse Transcription Kit, so the sequenced TCRB transcripts were expressed ones. Deep immunoSEQ sequencing was applied to naive, central memory and regulatory T cell samples, giving an average of roughly 3.5 million total reads per sample. Sorted cells were lysed in RLT buffer and RNA was extracted with DNase-treated RNeasy Micro or Mini kits, depending on cell number. To prevent cross-contamination, each cell subset was processed individually, whereas patient and healthy donor samples were processed jointly. Using the immunoSEQ multiplex PCR, TCRB sequences were amplified from cDNA into 87-bp fragments spanning the CDR3 region. Sequencing of the amplicons was done on the Illumina HiSeq platform. As for how the authors treated the data: Synthetic template baselines were used to correct PCR bias computationally, reads within Hamming distance 2 were collapsed, and singletons that could not be merged were discarded. Reads were aligned to IMGT to assign V, D and J genes, CDR3 length, and insertions or deletions at six rearrangement sites. Within each subset, clonotype counts were normalized to sorted cell number, after which true diversity and Gini coefficients were computed with the tcR R package. Repertoire sharing was quantified using the overlap coefficient calculated on TCRB nucleotide sequences. As a proxy for the pre-selection repertoire, out-of-frame TCRB sequences from naive cells were analyzed. TCRdb took this table from immuneACCESS and kept in-frame rearrangements with V and J called. Such tables lack part of the clones; where checked against another copy, unresolved V genes explain under half of the gap, and the rest is unexplained. The DNA gave D and trimming, while V, J and clone size come from that table. Present in this sample are under 900,000 clones, 15% to 20% of which were seen just once. 0.023% of the sample is taken by the ten largest.

A single peripheral blood draw of about 116 mL on average was collected from each donor into heparinised tubes. Using a panel that included CD45RO, CCR7, CD25, CD127, CD95 and CD27, naive, central memory, regulatory and stem cell-like memory CD4+ T cells were sorted on a BD FACSAria II. Purity was above 95% for every sorted population. Right away, PBMCs were isolated by Lymphoprep density gradient centrifugation and were stained directly, with no culture step. Samples were stained and sorted in pairs, with one healthy donor and one patient per experiment, so that batch effects were minimized. Looking up the germline V gene yields CDR1 MGHDK and CDR2 SYGVNS. The CDR3 measures 14 amino acids from cysteine to phenylalanine. Only the CDR3 portion is preserved as DNA: 42 bases, with reading frame beginning at the first base. V and J lose 2 bases and 1 base, and a span of 6 bases separates them. Concerning this clone: Its target antigen remains unknown. No base-level quality is on record; no much larger clone is a single base apart.

The sequence was obtained from a woman aged 18-29 years in good health. The sequenced sample was naive CD4+ T cells from blood. The sample's cell subset or site label, decoded: true naive CD4+ T cells. This chain joins TRBV25-1 to TRBJ2-1, with the D segment identity uncertain. CDR3 loop: CASSEERSYNEQFF. The DNA sequence is TGTGCCAGCAGTGAAGAACGGTCCTACAATGAGCAGTTCTTC.